This passage covers 10 T cell receptor beta chains from one sample sequenced in a study of HIV-infected patients and healthy controls (dated by TCRdb to the mid-2010s). Receptors were amplified or captured by 5' RACE. Sequencing was carried out with an Illumina MiSeq. Using SuperScript III with primers targeting the alpha and beta constant regions, around 550 ng of RNA was reverse transcribed. Separate alpha and beta chain libraries were generated by chain-specific third strand synthesis with multiplexing indices. TCRdb ran its own pipeline on the public reads, namely fastp trimming at Q25 and MiXCR clone calling, and kept in-frame beta chains. Every entry covers one CDR3 protein and lists the most common genes and DNA from its rows. The sample table records approximately 8,000 distinct CDR3 sequences; less than 12% of these occur just once. The ten biggest clones cover 20% to 25% of the sample. Whole blood was used without cell fractionation, so all unsorted peripheral T cells were reflected in the repertoire.

Sequencing was performed on blood, taken before antiretroviral therapy. The receptors stem from an adult with HIV infection.

This clonotype has ten or more counts. The J gene is TRBJ1-2, the V gene TRBV6-1, with 9 positions matching TRBD1. The CDR3 is 16 amino acids. Trimming at V came to 0 bases and at J to 7 bases, leaving 9 bases not matched to a gene. The V gene's germline CDR1 is MNHNS and CDR2 SASEGT. CDR3 amino acids: CASSEATHTGGAGYTF. In DNA, the CDR3 is TGTGCCAGCAGTGAAGCAACCCACACAGGGGGCGCTGGCTACACCTTC.

This clonotype was found many times. The chain employs TRBV19 and TRBJ1-2, with a tentative D call TRBD1 (6 bases). The V end was cut by 8 bases, the J end by 2 bases, with 18 bases between. This CDR3 is built from 15 residues. Per the germline V gene, CDR1 is LNHDA and CDR2 is SQIVND (reference sequence). CDR3 protein: CASDSSWTANYGYTF. In nucleotides, the CDR3 is TGTGCCAGTGATTCGTCTTGGACAGCAAACTATGGCTACACCTTC.

This clonotype was seen many times. The DNA of the CDR3 is TGTGCCAGCTCACCGGACAGGGGGCCGTCTGGGGCCAACGTCCTGACTTTC. Its protein product is CASSPDRGPSGANVLTF. The rearrangement joins TRBV18 to TRBJ2-6; 11 bases are shared with TRBD1. The germline V gene has CDR1 KGHSH and CDR2 LQKENI. The J segment lost 1 base and the V segment lost 3 bases, leaving 2 bases of the junction unmatched. The CDR3 length is 17 residues.

Remarks on this clonotype: Being one base from a much bigger clone, this may be a read error. The chain combines TRBV10-2 with TRBJ1-2, with a possible D match to TRBD1 (5 bases). Germline loops: CDR1 WSHSY, CDR2 SAAADI. V was pared by 8 bases and J by 3 bases, with 10 bases between. This CDR3 spans 12 amino acids. CDR3 nucleotide sequence: TGCGCCAGCGAGGACATCCACTATGGCTACACCTTC. The encoded protein is CASEDIHYGYTF.

This clonotype rates as medium-sized. The chain links TRBV2 to TRBJ2-7, with D possibly matching TRBD2 (5 bases). The CDR3 has 11 amino acids. The V gene lost 8 bases and the J gene lost 8 bases, with 13 bases spanning the gap. Per the germline V gene, CDR1 is SNHLY and CDR2 is FYNNEI. The CDR3 reads CASLGGQQQYF. In DNA form, the CDR3 reads TGTGCCAGCCTCGGCGGGCAGCAGCAGTACTTC.

This clonotype was observed a handful of times. The CDR3 sequence is CASGRTGWNNSPLHF. The CDR3, as DNA: TGTGCCAGCGGTCGGACAGGGTGGAATAATTCACCCCTCCACTTT. The chain links TRBV7-9 to TRBJ1-6; 8 positions match TRBD1. After removal of 8 bases from V and 5 bases from J, the junction contained 8 bases not matched to a gene. Germline CDR1 is SEHNR and CDR2 is FQNEAQ (reference sequence). This CDR3 spans 15 amino acids.

This clonotype was recorded many times. The chain uses TRBV5-1 and TRBJ2-7; TRBD2 matches at 12 bases. V shed 0 bases, J shed 7 bases, and the junction held 2 bases outside the gene matches. The length of the CDR3 is 14 residues. Germline CDR1 reads SGHRS; CDR2 reads YFSETQ. CDR3 in amino acids: CASSLELAGGEQYF. DNA of the CDR3: TGCGCCAGCAGCTTGGAACTAGCGGGAGGAGAGCAGTACTTC. The full variable domain, its missing parts supplied by reference TRBV5-1 and TRBJ2-7, is KAGVTQTPRYLIKTRGQQVTLSCSPISGHRSVSWYQQTPGQGLQFLFEYFSETQRNKGNFPGRFSGRQFSNSRSEMNVSTLELGDSALYLCASSLELAGGEQYFGPGTRLTVT.

This clonotype came up many times. The J gene is TRBJ2-1, the V gene TRBV29-1; possibly TRBD1 for D (6 bases). This CDR3 region has 13 residues. V lost 3 bases, J lost 9 bases, and 15 bases lay in between. Germline values: CDR1 SQVTM, CDR2 ANQGSEA. This CDR3 is CSVESQGNGEQFF. The DNA for the CDR3 is TGCAGCGTTGAGAGTCAGGGGAATGGTGAGCAGTTCTTC.

This clonotype is medium-sized (0.01 to 0.1%) by share. This chain uses TRBV27 with TRBJ2-5, with a possible D match to TRBD1 (5 bases). Per the germline V gene, CDR1 is MNHEY and CDR2 is SMNVEV (reference sequence). The V gene lost 1 base and the J gene lost 5 bases, with 11 bases spanning the gap. The CDR3 is made up of 14 amino acids. The CDR3 DNA sequence: TGTGCCAGCAGTTTATGGGGCCCTCGGGAGACCCAGTACTTC. Translation gives CASSLWGPRETQYF.

This clonotype was seen many times. The chain has TRBV19 and TRBJ2-1; a possible D gene is TRBD1 (6 bases). V was clipped by 5 bases and J by 0 bases, with 11 bases between them. The CDR3 runs 15 residues. Looked up from germline, CDR1 is LNHDA and CDR2 is SQIVND (reference sequence). The CDR3 sequence: CASSWKGVSYNEQFF. In nucleotides, the CDR3 is TGTGCCAGTAGTTGGAAGGGGGTCTCCTACAATGAGCAGTTCTTC.